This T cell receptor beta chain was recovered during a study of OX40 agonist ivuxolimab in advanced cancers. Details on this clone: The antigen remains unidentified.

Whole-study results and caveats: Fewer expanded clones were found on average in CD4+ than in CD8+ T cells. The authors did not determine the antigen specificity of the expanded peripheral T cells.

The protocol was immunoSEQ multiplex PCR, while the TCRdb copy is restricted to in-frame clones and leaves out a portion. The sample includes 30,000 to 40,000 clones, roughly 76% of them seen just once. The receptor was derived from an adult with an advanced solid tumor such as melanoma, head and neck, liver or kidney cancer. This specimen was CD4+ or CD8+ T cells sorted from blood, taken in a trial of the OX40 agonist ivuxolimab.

CDR3 nucleotides: TGTGCCAGCAGCTCACTCACCGGGGAGCTGTTTTTT. Protein sequence: CASSSLTGELFF. The J gene is TRBJ2-2, the V gene TRBV5-4; D gene ambiguous. The CDR3 extends over 12 amino acids. Trimming removed 3 bases at V and 4 bases at J, with 4 bases between. Germline CDR1 reads SGHNT; CDR2 reads YYREEE (reference sequence).